These T cell receptor beta chains were read from a single sample in a study of tumor-infiltrating lymphocytes in primary liver carcinoma. TCRdb re-called the multiplex PCR reads through MiXCR, storing one row per CDR3 protein. The table lists roughly 330,000 distinct CDR3 sequences, around three fifths of them singletons. Sequencing was done on a sample of peripheral blood. The receptors come from a man aged 35 to 55 with primary liver carcinoma and hepatitis B virus infection. CDR3s include the opening cysteine and the closing phenylalanine or tryptophan. A D gene is named only where the DNA matches it firmly. Where a row states a size, it is once, few, many or the class of an expanded clone; other rows omit it.

>TRBJ2-2|TRBV5-1|NA|few
TGCGCCAGCAGCCCTGGAGGGCACACCGGGGAGCTGTTTTTT
CASSPGGHTGELFF
>TRBJ2-6|TRBV5-5|NA|NA
TGTGCCAGCAGCCCTTTGGGGTCGGGAGCAACCGGGGCCAACGTCCTGACTTTC
CASSPLGSGATGANVLTF
>TRBJ2-2|TRBV5-6|NA|NA
TGTGCCAGCACCCTTGGCACCGGCGAGCTGTTTTTT
CASTLGTGELFF
>TRBJ1-2|TRBV15|NA|once
TGTGCCACCTCGAGGGCGGAGTATGGCTACACCTTC
CATSRAEYGYTF
>TRBJ2-5|TRBV11-2|NA|NA
TGTGCCAGCAGCCTAGTCCTAGTGGGATGGGAGACCCAGTACTTC
CASSLVLVGWETQYF
>TRBJ2-5|TRBV24-1|NA|NA
TGTGCCACCTCGTCACGGCTGGGCTTGGGCGAGACCCAGTACTTC
CATSSRLGLGETQYF
>TRBJ2-5|TRBV25-1|NA|NA
TGTGCCAGCAGTGAATCCGCAGGGCGGCGCGAGACCCAGTACTTC
CASSESAGRRETQYF
>TRBJ2-7|TRBV6-5|TRBD2|many
TGTGCCAGCAGCTCCCCTAGCGGGAGGTCCTACGAGCAGTACTTC
CASSSPSGRSYEQYF
>TRBJ2-3|TRBV14|TRBD1|NA
TGTGCCAGCAGCCACCTCCGGGACAGGGATACAGATACGCAGTATTTT
CASSHLRDRDTDTQYF
>TRBJ2-3|TRBV5-5|TRBD2|NA
TGTGCCAGCAGCTTGGGGAGGGCTAGCGGGAAAGATACGCAGTATTTT
CASSLGRASGKDTQYF
>TRBJ2-7|TRBV11-2|NA|NA
TGTGCCAGCAGCTCTGCCTGGACAGACTCCTACGAGCAGTGCTTC
CASSSAWTDSYEQCF
>TRBJ1-1|TRBV6-2/TRBV6-3|NA|many
TGTGCCAGCAGTTACAGCGGGGGACGGGCTGAAGCTTTCTTT
CASSYSGGRAEAFF
>TRBJ1-1|TRBV7-9|NA|NA
TGTGCCAGCAGCCCCAAAGGGGTAACTGAAGCTTTCTTT
CASSPKGVTEAFF
>TRBJ2-1|TRBV28|TRBD1|few
TGTGCCAGCAGATACTACCGGGACAGTTTGTTCTTC
CASRYYRDSLFF
>TRBJ2-7|TRBV6-5|NA|NA
TGTACCGCCCACTCCGAGGGCGCGTACGAGCAGTACTTC
CTAHSEGAYEQYF
>TRBJ2-7|TRBV12-1|NA|few
TGTGCCAGCAGCTTTCCCCGGGGATCCTACGAGCAGTACTTC
CASSFPRGSYEQYF
>TRBJ2-7|TRBV11-2|TRBD2|NA
TGTGCCAGCAGCTTATGGCCCCTAGCGGGGGTCCGCTTCGAGCAGTACTTC
CASSLWPLAGVRFEQYF
>TRBJ2-3|TRBV6-1|NA|many
TGTGCCAGCAGGTCGGCGGGAGATACGCAGTATTTT
CASRSAGDTQYF
>TRBJ2-5|TRBV24-1|NA|NA
TGTGCCACCAGAGATACGACGAAAGAGCAGGGGACCCAGTACTTC
CATRDTTKEQGTQYF
>TRBJ1-1|TRBV5-8|NA|NA
TGTGCCAGTAGACCTGTCCAGACGGGGAACACTGAAGTTTTCTTT
CASRPVQTGNTEVFF
>TRBJ1-3|TRBV10-3|NA|few
TGTGCCATCAGCGAAGGCGTGCTCTCTGGAAACACCATATATTTT
CAISEGVLSGNTIYF
>TRBJ1-5|TRBV10-2|NA|once
TGCGCCAGCAGTGACTTCGGACACAATCAGCCCCAGCATTTT
CASSDFGHNQPQHF
>TRBJ2-3|TRBV11-2|TRBD2|many
TGTGCCAGCAGCTTAGTTTTTAGCGGGCCATCAGATACGCAGTATTTT
CASSLVFSGPSDTQYF
>TRBJ1-1|TRBV10-2|NA|NA
TGCGCCACCAGAGCCAGCGGCGGGCTAGTGAACACTGAAGCTTTCTTT
CATRASGGLVNTEAFF
>TRBJ1-1|TRBV7-9|TRBD1|NA
TGTGCCATCAGCCTACAGGGGCTCGACACTGAAGCTTTCTTT
CAISLQGLDTEAFF
>TRBJ2-1|TRBV6-2/TRBV6-3|NA|NA
TGTACCAGCAACAGAGGAGGGCGGGAGCAGTTCTTC
CTSNRGGREQFF
>TRBJ2-1|TRBV10-1|TRBD1|many
TGCGCCAGCAGTGAAAGGACAGGGCCCTACAATGAGCAGTTCTTC
CASSERTGPYNEQFF
>TRBJ2-7|TRBV11-2|TRBD1|NA
TGTGCCAACAGCTTCTTGACAGGGGGGGACGAGCAGTACTTC
CANSFLTGGDEQYF
>TRBJ2-2|TRBV11-2|NA|NA
TGTGCCAGCGGCTCTGGTACCTACGGTGAACTGTTTTTT
CASGSGTYGELFF